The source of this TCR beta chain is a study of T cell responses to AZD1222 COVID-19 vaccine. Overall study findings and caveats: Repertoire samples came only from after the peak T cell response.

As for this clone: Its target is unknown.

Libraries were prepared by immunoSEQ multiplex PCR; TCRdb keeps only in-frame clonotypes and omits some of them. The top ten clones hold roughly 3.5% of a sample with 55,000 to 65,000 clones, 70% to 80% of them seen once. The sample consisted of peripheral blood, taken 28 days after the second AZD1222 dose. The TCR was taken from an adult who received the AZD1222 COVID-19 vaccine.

CDR3 amino acids: CASSSPRGYTF. CDR3 DNA: TGTGCCAGCAGCTCCCCTAGGGGCTACACCTTC. This sequence joins TRBV6-2 or TRBV6-3 and TRBJ1-2; D unclear. The CDR3 length is 11 residues. Germline V CDR1 and CDR2: MNHEY, SVGEGT. V was trimmed by 6 bases and J by 8 bases, leaving 10 bases between them.